This TCR beta chain was identified during a study of blood T cell repertoires in COVID-19. The overall study: PBMCs, B-cell-depleted T cells, or T cells were the source of the cDNA or gDNA that made up the material.

Measured with immunoSEQ multiplex PCR; TCRdb has only the in-frame clones, and not every one. Among about 72,000 clones, about nine tenths were seen once, and the ten largest hold roughly 10%. This clonotype was sampled from a man in his 70s with active or convalescent COVID-19. Source material: peripheral blood.

This CDR3 reads CASTRGYEQYF. The DNA for the CDR3 is TGTGCCAGCACCAGGGGCTACGAGCAGTACTTC. The chain is built from TRBV6-5 and TRBJ2-7, with D possibly being TRBD1 (6 bases). Trimming shortened V by 7 bases and J by 3 bases, and 7 bases separated the two germline ends. From germline, CDR1 is MNHEY and CDR2 SVGAGI. The CDR3 is made up of 11 amino acids.